The clone carrying this T cell receptor beta chain has more than one count but fewer than ten. Its antigen is not known. This entry comes from a study of beta chain features in type 1 diabetes. CDR1 SGDLS and CDR2 YYNGEE come from the germline V gene. V gave up 0 bases and J gave up 5 bases, with 3 bases separating them. This CDR3 contains 11 residues. Isolation of CD4+ naive, central memory, regulatory and stem cell-like memory cells was achieved by sorting via CD45RO/CCR7/CD25/CD127/CD95/CD27. The study's findings and limits: The question of HLA type influencing TCRB rearrangement was one that remained unresolved here.

Every bit of the isolated RNA underwent reverse transcription, so sequencing read expressed TCRB transcripts. There were around 3.5 million reads on average in the naive, central memory and regulatory T cell samples. This table comes from immunoSEQ multiplex PCR, and its TCRdb copy is limited to in-frame clones, with some not included. The top ten clones hold 1% to 1.5% of a sample with about 200,000 clones, approximately 10% of them seen once. The TCR originated in a man aged 18-30 years in good health. Sequenced: central memory CD4+ T cells from blood. The J gene is TRBJ2-7, the V gene TRBV9; no reliable D call. CDR3 nucleotide sequence: TGTGCCAGCAGCGTAGAGGACGAGCAGTACTTC. Its protein is CASSVEDEQYF.